The rows below give T cell receptor beta chains drawn from one sample of a study of T-cell memory formation after mild COVID-19. MiXCR, run by TCRdb on the 5' RACE reads, gives a single entry per CDR3 protein. The sample lists a few hundred thousand distinct CDR3 sequences; 15% to 20% were seen once. The material sequenced was PBMCs or a T cell subset sorted from them (not recorded which). Receptors were obtained from a man aged 18 to 30 who had mild COVID-19 (a few samples of this study predate the infection). Cell type and time point are not known. CDR3s include the opening cysteine and the closing phenylalanine or tryptophan. D genes are given only for firm matches. Expanded clones get a size class; other rows say once, few or many, or leave the size out.

>TRBJ2-6|TRBV5-1|few|.
CASSLDGGHGANVLTF
TGCGCCAGCAGCCTGGATGGGGGGCATGGGGCCAACGTCCTGACTTTC
>TRBJ1-3|TRBV6-1|.|.
CASSGNTIYF
TGTGCCAGCAGCGGAAACACCATATATTTT
>TRBJ2-1|TRBV20-1|few|TRBD1
CSASTGQGYNEQFF
TGCAGTGCTAGCACCGGACAGGGCTACAATGAGCAGTTCTTC
>TRBJ1-1|TRBV7-2|.|.
CASSSGRRNTEAFF
TGTGCCAGCAGCTCCGGACGGAGGAACACTGAAGCTTTCTTT
>TRBJ2-5|TRBV11-2|.|.
CASSLGSAGQTQYF
TGTGCCAGCAGCTTAGGGTCTGCTGGCCAGACCCAGTACTTC
>TRBJ1-2|TRBV30|.|.
CAWAGVSYGYTF
TGTGCCTGGGCAGGGGTCTCCTATGGCTACACCTTC
>TRBJ1-1|TRBV28|many|TRBD1
CASSPGTAGGTEAFF
TGTGCCAGCAGTCCGGGGACAGCCGGGGGCACTGAAGCTTTCTTT
>TRBJ2-5|TRBV7-2|.|.
CASSAGPKETQYF
TGTGCCAGCAGCGCAGGACCGAAAGAGACCCAGTACTTC
>TRBJ1-5|TRBV6-2/TRBV6-3|few|.
CASSYGGVRQPQHF
TGTGCCAGCAGTTACGGCGGGGTCCGACAGCCCCAGCATTTT
>TRBJ2-1|TRBV7-9|.|TRBD2
CASSLPPTSGEKSSYNEQFF
TGTGCCAGCAGCTTACCCCCCACTAGCGGGGAGAAGAGCTCCTACAATGAGCAGTTCTTC
>TRBJ1-5|TRBV20-1|.|.
CSALAGGNQPQHF
TGCAGTGCTTTAGCTGGTGGCAATCAGCCCCAGCATTTT
>TRBJ2-4|TRBV6-6|.|TRBD2
CASSLAGGGWNIQYF
TGTGCCAGCAGCTTAGCGGGGGGCGGGTGGAACATTCAGTACTTC
>TRBJ1-6|TRBV12-3/TRBV12-4|.|TRBD1
CATRRVGGGSPLHF
TGTGCCACTCGGCGGGTAGGGGGCGGTTCACCCCTCCACTTT
>TRBJ2-7|TRBV12-3/TRBV12-4|.|TRBD1
CASRSGTGLHEQYF
TGTGCCAGCAGGTCCGGGACAGGGTTGCACGAGCAGTACTTC
>TRBJ1-5|TRBV11-2|few|TRBD1
CASSTGQGRNQPQHF
TGTGCCAGCAGCACTGGACAGGGCAGGAACCAGCCCCAGCATTTT
>TRBJ2-1|TRBV9|few|.
CASSAPGGPGQFF
TGTGCCAGCAGCGCACCTGGGGGCCCAGGGCAGTTCTTC
>TRBJ1-1|TRBV7-9|.|TRBD1
CASRPDRGKGDTEAFF
TGTGCCAGCAGACCCGACAGGGGTAAAGGGGACACTGAAGCTTTCTTT
>TRBJ2-5|TRBV12-3/TRBV12-4|many|.
CASSDRRRETQYF
TGTGCCAGCAGTGACAGGAGGAGGGAGACCCAGTACTTC